Listed here are 18 T cell receptor beta chains from one sample, sequenced in a study of T cell changes during pregnancy in multiple sclerosis. The method was immunoSEQ multiplex PCR; TCRdb's version includes in-frame clones alone and lacks a portion of them. The sample holds 38,000 or so clones, 90% seen once. The material sequenced was CD4+ T cells from peripheral blood mononuclear cells, taken in the second trimester of pregnancy. These receptors all come from a female donor with multiple sclerosis, enrolled in a pregnancy study.

The CDR3 sequence is CASRGTGAGNTIYF. The CDR3 DNA follows: TGTGCCAGCAGAGGGACAGGGGCTGGAAACACCATATATTTT. This rearrangement joins TRBV27 to TRBJ1-3, with 10 bases fitting TRBD1. Germline CDR1 reads MNHEY; CDR2 reads SMNVEV (reference sequence). The CDR3 runs 14 residues. Unmatched junction bases numbered 1, after V lost 6 bases and J lost 2 bases.

About this clone: An end of the junction does not agree with germline; a read error may underlie this. V is TRBV28 and J is TRBJ2-1, with 12 bases fitting TRBD2. Germline CDR1 and CDR2: MDHEN and SYDVKM. This CDR3 has 18 residues. CDR3 sequence reads: CASSLRTSGKSSYNEQFF. The CDR3 DNA sequence: TGTGCAAGCAGTTTGAGGACTAGCGGGAAAAGCTCCTACAATGAGCAGTTCTTC.

The J gene is TRBJ1-4, the V gene TRBV7-2; possibly TRBD1 for D (5 bases). This CDR3 contains 15 residues. V was trimmed by 1 base and J by 6 bases, leaving 12 bases between them. Germline CDR1 is SGHTA and CDR2 is FQGNSA. CDR3 nucleotides: TGTGCCAGCAGCTTAGTCTGGGGCCCTGATGAAAAACTGTTTTTT. This codes for CASSLVWGPDEKLFF.

The rearrangement links TRBV6-5 to TRBJ1-4; maybe TRBD1 (5 bases). The CDR3 totals 14 residues. The germline V gene encodes CDR1 MNHEY and CDR2 SVGAGI. V lost 5 bases and J 8 bases, leaving 15 bases between the germline ends. The CDR3, as DNA: TGTGCCAGCAGTAGACTGGGGGGTCGGGAAAAACTGTTTTTT. Its protein product is CASSRLGGREKLFF.

This rearrangement joins TRBV27 to TRBJ1-2; D is unclear. V was clipped by 6 bases and J by 7 bases, with 21 bases between them. Germline V gene sequence: CDR1 MNHEY, CDR2 SMNVEV (reference sequence). The CDR3 is 15 residues long. The CDR3 sequence is CASSTTTDLVGGYTF. The CDR3 DNA sequence: TGTGCCAGCAGCACAACTACGGATCTCGTCGGTGGCTACACCTTC.

The V call is TRBV7-3, the J call TRBJ2-7; TRBD2 agrees at 8 bases. The CDR3 sequence is 15 residues long. J lost 4 bases, V lost 2 bases, and 7 bases had no gene match. CDR1 SGHTA and CDR2 FQGTGA come from the germline V gene. CDR3 nucleotides: TGTGCCAGCAGCTTATGGAGCGGGGGCGGGTACGAGCAGTACTTC. It specifies CASSLWSGGGYEQYF.

This clone has more than one count but fewer than ten. V and J are TRBV4-2 and TRBJ2-2, with D maybe TRBD2 (6 bases). Trimming took off 0 bases at V and 0 bases at J, with 14 bases between the two ends. CDR3 length: 18 residues. Germline-derived CDR1 and CDR2 are LGHNA and YNFKEQ. The CDR3 nucleotides read TGTGCCAGCAGCCAAGAATGGAGGGGCTTTTCGAACACCGGGGAGCTGTTTTTT. The encoded protein is CASSQEWRGFSNTGELFF.

The V and J genes are TRBV4-2 and TRBJ2-3; D gene uncertain. The CDR3 is 15 amino acids. CDR1 LGHNA and CDR2 YNFKEQ come from the germline V gene. V was pared by 2 bases and J by 2 bases, with 11 bases between. CDR3 amino acids: CASSQSLTATDTQYF. In DNA form, the CDR3 reads TGTGCCAGCAGCCAATCCCTTACTGCCACAGATACGCAGTATTTT.

CDR3 sequence: CASSLGRGETQYF. The CDR3 nucleotides are TGTGCCAGCAGCTTGGGACGAGGGGAGACCCAGTACTTC. The rearrangement joins TRBV5-6 to TRBJ2-5; a weak D match, TRBD2 (5 bases). Trimming pared 0 bases from V and 5 bases from J, leaving 8 bases between. CDR1 SGHDT and CDR2 YYEEEE come from the germline V gene. The CDR3 covers 13 residues.

The V and J genes are TRBV5-6 and TRBJ1-2; TRBD1 aligns across 10 bases. Germline CDR1 is SGHDT and CDR2 is YYEEEE. Trimming cost V 3 bases and J 5 bases; bases outside gene matches: 10. CDR3 length equals 16 residues. CDR3 amino acids: CASSSTRGQGRYGYTF. CDR3 sequence (DNA): TGTGCCAGCAGCTCCACACGGGGACAGGGGCGATATGGCTACACCTTC.

The V gene is TRBV19, the J gene TRBJ2-7; D perhaps matches TRBD1 (5 bases). Trimming left V 5 bases short and J 2 bases short, with 16 bases between. The length of the CDR3 is 15 residues. Looked up from germline, CDR1 is LNHDA and CDR2 is SQIVND (reference sequence). CDR3 loop: CASSLGPFQPYEQYF. The CDR3 DNA sequence: TGTGCCAGTAGTCTGGGGCCTTTTCAACCCTACGAGCAGTACTTC.

The chain has TRBV5-1 and TRBJ2-5; TRBD2 might be the D (6 bases). The germline gives CDR1 SGHRS, CDR2 YFSETQ. Trimming left V 4 bases short and J 1 base short, with 17 bases between. There are 16 residues in the CDR3. In DNA, the CDR3 is TGCGCCAGCAGCCCACTCCTTAGCGGTCCCCAAGAGACCCAGTACTTC. As protein: CASSPLLSGPQETQYF. Combining the CDR3 with reference TRBV5-1 and TRBJ2-5 gives the whole variable domain KAGVTQTPRYLIKTRGQQVTLSCSPISGHRSVSWYQQTPGQGLQFLFEYFSETQRNKGNFPGRFSGRQFSNSRSEMNVSTLELGDSALYLCASSPLLSGPQETQYFGPGTRLLVL.

V and J are TRBV28 and TRBJ1-5; D perhaps matches TRBD1 (5 bases). Germline loops: CDR1 MDHEN, CDR2 SYDVKM. Trimming pared 3 bases from V and 2 bases from J, leaving 14 bases between. This CDR3 has 16 amino acids. For the CDR3, the DNA is TGTGCCAGCAGTTTCTATCAGGGTAGGGGCAATCAGCCCCAGCATTTT. Residues: CASSFYQGRGNQPQHF. Full variable domain (outside the CDR3, taken from reference TRBV28 and TRBJ1-5): DVKVTQSSRYLVKRTGEKVFLECVQDMDHENMFWYRQDPGLGLRLIYFSYDVKMKEKGDIPEGYSVSREKKERFSLILESASTNQTSMYLCASSFYQGRGNQPQHFGDGTRLSIL.

This chain uses TRBV7-2 with TRBJ2-7; 7 nucleotides match TRBD1. This CDR3 region has 13 residues. The V gene end was trimmed by 1 base and the J gene end by 7 bases; junction bases not matched to a gene: 4. CDR1 is SGHTA and CDR2 is FQGNSA in the germline V gene. The CDR3 sequence is CASSLGQGREQYF. DNA for the CDR3: TGTGCCAGCAGCTTAGGACAGGGCAGGGAGCAGTACTTC.

The rearrangement joins TRBV14 to TRBJ2-2; a possible D gene is TRBD1 (5 bases). Germline V gene data show CDR1 as SGHDN and CDR2 as FVKESK. The V and J ends lost 0 bases and 5 bases respectively, with 10 bases between them. The CDR3 consists of 15 residues. CDR3: CASSQEQVTTGELFF. CDR3 nucleotide sequence: TGTGCCAGCAGCCAAGAACAGGTTACGACCGGGGAGCTGTTTTTT.

The chain recombines TRBV7-2 with TRBJ2-7; D is possibly TRBD1 (6 bases). The V and J ends lost 6 bases and 3 bases respectively, with 15 bases between them. The germline V gene has CDR1 SGHTA and CDR2 FQGNSA. The CDR3 totals 14 residues. Written as DNA, the CDR3 is TGTGCCAGCAGGCAACCGGGACAAGGCTACGAGCAGTACTTC. Translation: CASRQPGQGYEQYF. The complete variable domain, with remaining parts taken from reference TRBV7-2 and TRBJ2-7, reads GAGVSQSPSNKVTEKGKDVELRCDPISGHTALYWYRQSLGQGLEFLIYFQGNSAPDKSGLPSDRFSAERTGGSVSTLTIQRTQQEDSAVYLCASRQPGQGYEQYFGPGTRLTVT.

V usage is TRBV18 and J usage is TRBJ2-3; D might be TRBD2 (6 bases). Between the trimmed V and J ends, which lost 0 bases and 4 bases, there was a span of 14 bases. CDR1 is KGHSH, CDR2 LQKENI, per germline. The CDR3 consists of 16 residues. The CDR3 protein is CASSPPVGSGADTQYF. CDR3 DNA sequence: TGTGCCAGCTCACCACCAGTCGGGAGTGGGGCAGATACGCAGTATTTT.

The chain employs TRBV2 and TRBJ1-1; D call uncertain. The CDR3 extends over 14 amino acids. The germline V gene encodes CDR1 SNHLY and CDR2 FYNNEI. Trimming took off 4 bases at V and 4 bases at J, with 13 bases between the two ends. Written as DNA, the CDR3 is TGTGCCAGCAGTGTTACGGCAAGCGGCACTGAAGCTTTCTTT. Translated, it gives CASSVTASGTEAFF.